This T cell receptor beta chain was obtained from a study of blood T cell repertoires in COVID-19. Study in general: Sources were T cells, B-cell-depleted T cells, or PBMCs; the material itself was cDNA or gDNA.

Original data processing: The assay estimated nucleated cells by amplifying reference gene primers. Generated by immunoSEQ multiplex PCR, the TCRdb table keeps only in-frame clones and is missing some. That table furnishes V, J and clone size, whereas the DNA furnished D and trimming. The top ten hold around 0.95% of the sample, which has about half a million clones, roughly 87% seen once. The CDR3 spans 15 residues. Trimming shortened V by 4 bases and J by 6 bases, and 16 bases separated the two germline ends. Germline loops: CDR1 MNHEY, CDR2 SVGAGI. Seattle researchers signed up patients amid active infection and tracked them longitudinally.

This chain connects TRBV6-5 to TRBJ2-1; D perhaps matches TRBD2 (6 bases). The sequence was obtained from a man between 18 and 29 years old with COVID-19, enrolled during active disease. Sequencing was performed on peripheral blood. CDR3 DNA sequence: TGTGCCAGCAGTTTTGCGGGGACCCGTGGCAATGAGCAGTTCTTC. It encodes CASSFAGTRGNEQFF.